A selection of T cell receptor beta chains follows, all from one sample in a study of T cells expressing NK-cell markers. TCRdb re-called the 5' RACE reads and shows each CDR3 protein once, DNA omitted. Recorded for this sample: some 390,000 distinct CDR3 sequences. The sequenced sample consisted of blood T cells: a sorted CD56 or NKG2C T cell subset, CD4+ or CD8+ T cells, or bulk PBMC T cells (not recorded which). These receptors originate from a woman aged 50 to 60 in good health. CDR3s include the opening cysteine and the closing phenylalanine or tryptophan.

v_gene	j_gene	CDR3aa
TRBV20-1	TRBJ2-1	CSARDSRGGYNEQFF
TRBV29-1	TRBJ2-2	CSVGGRSGTGELFF
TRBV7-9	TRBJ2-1	CASSLVIVQGYNEQFF
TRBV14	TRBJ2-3	CASSQGWNTQYF
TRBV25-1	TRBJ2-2	CASSVFGHSTGELFF
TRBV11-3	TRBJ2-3	CASSSSTSGRPRDTQYF
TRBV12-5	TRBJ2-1	CASGLFAGDWNEQFF
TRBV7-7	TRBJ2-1	CASSLGSGQGAHNEQFF
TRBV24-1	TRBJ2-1	CATSDYRDRTNNEQFF
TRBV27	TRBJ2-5	CANPGDKETQYF
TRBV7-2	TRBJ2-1	CASSLGSGTAYNEQFF
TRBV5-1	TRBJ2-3	CASSLGQSTDTQYF
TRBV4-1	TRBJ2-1	CASSQDGGRLYNEQFF
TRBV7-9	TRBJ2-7	CASSQGGGGTYEQYF
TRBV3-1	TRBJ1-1	CASTRDERAPEAFF
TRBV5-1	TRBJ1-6	CASSGGQNSPLHF
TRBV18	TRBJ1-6	CASSPRGQGNSPLHF
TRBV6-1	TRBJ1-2	CASSETGGYTF
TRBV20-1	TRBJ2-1	CSAGRTGGGEQFF
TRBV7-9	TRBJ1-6	CASSTGQYNSPLHF
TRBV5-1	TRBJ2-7	CASSAKGLAGGYEQYF
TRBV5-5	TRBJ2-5	CASSPSGRDEETQYF
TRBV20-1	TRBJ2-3	CSALTRGQGLTDTQYF
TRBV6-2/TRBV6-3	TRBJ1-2	CASSYSHGYTF
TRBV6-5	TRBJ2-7	CASSYRGVSSYEQYF
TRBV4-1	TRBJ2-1	CASSQETTSGSYEQFF
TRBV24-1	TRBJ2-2	CATSSAGVVTGELFF
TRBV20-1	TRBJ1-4	CSARGQGPPTNEKLFF
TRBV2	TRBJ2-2	CARQGATGELFF
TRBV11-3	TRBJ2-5	CASSLERPGTQYF
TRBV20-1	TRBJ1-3	CSASIQGSSGNTIYF
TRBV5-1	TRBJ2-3	CASSLDLTQTDTQYF
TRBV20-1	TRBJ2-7	CSARDQTSASYEQYF
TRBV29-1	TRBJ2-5	CSVDSGAGGETQYF
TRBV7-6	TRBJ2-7	CASSPSPDGNSYEQYF
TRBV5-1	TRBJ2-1	CASSLGVNEQFF
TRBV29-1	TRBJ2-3	CSVGLAGGDTQYF
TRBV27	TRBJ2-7	CASTIGTGSYEQYF
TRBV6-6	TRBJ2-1	CASRTTSNEQFF
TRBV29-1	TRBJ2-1	CSVEDLGQGNEQFF
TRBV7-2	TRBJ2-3	CASSPRRSIWDTQYF
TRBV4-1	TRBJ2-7	CASSQEGGLAGDEQYF
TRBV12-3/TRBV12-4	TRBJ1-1	CASGGTVNTEAFF
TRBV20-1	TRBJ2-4	CSATDSGTGMAKNIQYF
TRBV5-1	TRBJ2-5	CASRGLARETQYF
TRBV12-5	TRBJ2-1	CASGLVRLGSYNEQFF
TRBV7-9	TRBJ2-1	CASSSPLAASSYNEQFF
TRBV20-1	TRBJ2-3	CSARDVAGSSTDTQYF